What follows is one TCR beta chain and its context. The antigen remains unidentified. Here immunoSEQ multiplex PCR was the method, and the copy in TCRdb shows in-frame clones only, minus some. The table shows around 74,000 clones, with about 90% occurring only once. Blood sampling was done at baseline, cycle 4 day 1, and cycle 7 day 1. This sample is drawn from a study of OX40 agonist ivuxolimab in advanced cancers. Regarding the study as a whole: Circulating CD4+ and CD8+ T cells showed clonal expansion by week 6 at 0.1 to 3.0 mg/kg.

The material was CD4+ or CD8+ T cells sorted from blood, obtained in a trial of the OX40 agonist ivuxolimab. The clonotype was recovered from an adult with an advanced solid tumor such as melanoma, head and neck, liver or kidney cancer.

The DNA for the CDR3 is TGCGCCAGCAGCTTGGAGGGAGGGGGAAGAATCTACGAGCAGTACTTC. Its translation: CASSLEGGGRIYEQYF. This chain uses TRBV5-1 with TRBJ2-7; tentatively, D is TRBD2 (7 bases). Trimming removed 0 bases at V and 3 bases at J, with 16 bases between. CDR1 and CDR2 (germline): SGHRS, YFSETQ. The length of the CDR3 is 16 residues.